A selection of T cell receptor beta chains follows, all from one sample in a study of identical twins. TCRdb passed the 5' RACE reads through MiXCR, listing each CDR3 protein once. The repertoire holds about 430,000 distinct CDR3 sequences, with less than 20% as singletons. The sequenced material came from naive T cells sorted from blood. The source is a middle-aged man in good health. The CDR3 runs from the conserved cysteine through the conserved F or W. D genes are given only for firm matches. Clone sizes are given selectively: once, few, many, or a class where the clone is expanded.

J gene | D gene | clone size | V gene | CDR3 DNA | CDR3 protein
TRBJ2-1 | - | few | TRBV5-1 | TGCGCCAGCAGCTCGGGGACCGCCCGAGGTGAGCAGTTCTTC | CASSSGTARGEQFF
TRBJ2-3 | - | many | TRBV7-3 | TGTGCCAGCAGCTCGCAAGTGGAAGCCGGACGCACAGATACGCAGTATTTT | CASSSQVEAGRTDTQYF
TRBJ2-5 | - | many | TRBV20-1 | TGCAGTGCTAGAGATCTGAGGGGACAAGAGACCCAGTACTTC | CSARDLRGQETQYF
TRBJ2-1 | - | few | TRBV10-2 | TGCGCCAGCAGTGAGCCGGGACATTACTACAATGAGCAGTTCTTC | CASSEPGHYYNEQFF
TRBJ1-1 | TRBD1 | many | TRBV9 | TGTGCCAGCAGCGCGACAGGGGAAGACACTGAAGCTTTCTTT | CASSATGEDTEAFF
TRBJ2-7 | TRBD2 | few | TRBV28 | TGTGCCAGCAGTTTAGAGTTCGGTTGGCGGGAGGGCCGTGTCTCCTACGAGCAGTACTTC | CASSLEFGWREGRVSYEQYF
TRBJ2-1 | - | - | TRBV5-1 | TGCGCCAGCAGCGGAGGCGGTTCCTACAATGAGCAGTTCTTC | CASSGGGSYNEQFF
TRBJ1-5 | - | few | TRBV29-1 | TGCAGCGTTATTGCAGGGGATCAGCCCCAGCATTTT | CSVIAGDQPQHF
TRBJ2-1 | TRBD2 | - | TRBV4-1 | TGCGCCAGCAGCCATTTCGGACTAGCGGGGGTGGATGAGCAGTTCTTC | CASSHFGLAGVDEQFF
TRBJ2-1 | - | - | TRBV4-3 | TGCGCCAGCAGCCAAGCTAGGGCGAGCGAGCAGTTCTTC | CASSQARASEQFF
TRBJ2-1 | TRBD2 | many | TRBV4-3 | TGCGCCAGCAGCCAAAGTGGGACTAGCTACAATGAGCAGTTCTTC | CASSQSGTSYNEQFF
TRBJ2-1 | TRBD2 | many | TRBV3-1 | TGTGCCAGCAGCCAAGGTACTAGCGGGAGGGTTGGCAAGTACAATGAGCAGTTCTTC | CASSQGTSGRVGKYNEQFF
TRBJ1-1 | - | - | TRBV4-3 | TGCGCCAGCAGCCAAGAACGGGCCCCGCGCCCCCTGAACACTGAAGCTTTCTTT | CASSQERAPRPLNTEAFF
TRBJ2-7 | - | - | TRBV9 | TGTGCCAGCAGCGCGGGGGAGCTCCAGGTCGGGGACCCCTACGAGCAGTACTTC | CASSAGELQVGDPYEQYF
TRBJ2-7 | - | few | TRBV5-1 | TGCGCCAGCAGCTTGGTGCTGGGGGGATTGGACGAGCAGTACTTC | CASSLVLGGLDEQYF
TRBJ2-7 | TRBD2 | few | TRBV20-1 | TGCAGTGCTAGCCTGGGGGGGACTAGCTACGAGCAGTACTTC | CSASLGGTSYEQYF
TRBJ2-7 | TRBD1 | - | TRBV7-3 | TGTGCCAGCAGCTCCGACCCGGGACAGGGGCCGCAGTACTTC | CASSSDPGQGPQYF
TRBJ2-7 | - | few | TRBV7-9 | TGTGCCAGCAGCTTAGAGGGGGCCGGGAGCGAGCAGTACTTC | CASSLEGAGSEQYF